This TCR beta chain was profiled in a study of blood T cell repertoires in COVID-19 (dated by TCRdb to the early 2020s). In terms of the full investigation: Samples covering the acute and convalescent phases of COVID-19 were provided by collaborators in the United States, Italy and Spain. The material from the prospective study consisted of cDNA or gDNA derived from T cells, B-cell-depleted T cells, or PBMCs. Deeply sampled blood TCRbeta repertoires from subjects exposed to, actively infected with, or recovered from COVID-19 were included in the dataset. The repertoires were released in a freely available public database meant as a resource for research on the immune response to SARS-CoV-2. The samples were drawn from the first 160 participants of the ongoing ImmuneRACE study and from 1,200 or so subjects provided by 6 global collaborators. A de-identified subject ID, COVID-19 status, age in years and sex were almost always included in the sample metadata. HLA class I and class II types, where available, came from metadata supplied by the sample provider rather than from assay-based typing.

The immunoSEQ Assay, a bias-controlled multiplex PCR, was used to amplify TCRbeta CDR3 regions from genomic DNA. In the source study's methods: The number of nucleated cells in each sample was estimated by amplification of reference gene primers within the assay. Sequence reads were collapsed and filtered to measure the absolute abundance of every unique TCRbeta CDR3 rearrangement. Productive Simpson clonality was computed per sample as the square root of Simpson's diversity index over productive rearrangements. TCRdb mirrors the immuneACCESS table, restricted to in-frame sequences. Some clones are absent from its copies; in checked studies, under half trace to an unresolved V gene, and the reason for the others is unknown. V and J calls and clone size are copied from that table; D and trimming were computed from the DNA. In this sample the table shows some 200,000 clones, roughly nine tenths of which occur a single time. Of the sample, 0.78% is held by the ten largest clones.

Whole blood was collected in K2EDTA tubes by collaborating institutions according to the institutions' own protocols. For TCRbeta analysis, collaborators shipped samples as frozen whole blood, isolated PBMCs, or DNA extracted from either of those sample types. The CDR3, cysteine through phenylalanine, is 15 amino acids long. Only the CDR3 DNA stays, 45 bases, in frame from base 1. V is trimmed back by 5 bases and J by 3 bases, and the junction contains 7 bases that no gene match accounts for. From the germline V gene, CDR1 is SGHAT and CDR2 is FQNNGV. On this clone: The target of this receptor is not known. Per-base quality was not reported, and no clone a single base away is much larger than it.

What the authors observed across the whole study: The quantity of clinical and demographic metadata differed by source and by participant and was supplied without curation.

This clonotype originated in a woman between 65 and 79 years old with acute or convalescent COVID-19. Here the chain combines TRBV11-2 and TRBJ2-7, and 10 junction bases match TRBD1. The sample comprised peripheral blood. The CDR3: CASSLRDRGYYEQYF. Here is the DNA: TGTGCCAGCAGCCTCCGGGACAGGGGTTACTACGAGCAGTACTTC.